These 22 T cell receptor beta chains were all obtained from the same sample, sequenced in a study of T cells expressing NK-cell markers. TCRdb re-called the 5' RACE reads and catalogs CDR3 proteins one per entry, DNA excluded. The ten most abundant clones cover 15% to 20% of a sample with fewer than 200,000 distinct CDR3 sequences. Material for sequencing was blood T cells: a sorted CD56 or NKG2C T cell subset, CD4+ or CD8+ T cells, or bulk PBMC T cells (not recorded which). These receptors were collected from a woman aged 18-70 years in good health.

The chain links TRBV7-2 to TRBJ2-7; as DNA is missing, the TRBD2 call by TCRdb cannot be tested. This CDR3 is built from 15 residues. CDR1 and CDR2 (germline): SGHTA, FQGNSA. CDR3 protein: CASSLGTGPAIEQYF.

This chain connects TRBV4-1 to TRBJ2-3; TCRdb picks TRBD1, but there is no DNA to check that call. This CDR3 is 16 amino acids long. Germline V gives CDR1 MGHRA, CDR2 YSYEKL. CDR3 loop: CASSQDPGARADTQYF.

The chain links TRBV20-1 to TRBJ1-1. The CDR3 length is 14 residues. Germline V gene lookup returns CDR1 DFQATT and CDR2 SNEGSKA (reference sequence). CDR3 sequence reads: CSAREISIGTEAFF.

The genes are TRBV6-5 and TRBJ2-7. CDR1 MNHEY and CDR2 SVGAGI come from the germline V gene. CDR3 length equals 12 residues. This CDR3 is CASSSQSYEQYF.

CDR3 residues: CASSLQIAGGGNEQFF. The chain employs TRBV7-3 and TRBJ2-1; TCRdb selects TRBD2, and the lack of DNA leaves this call unchecked. Per the germline V gene, CDR1 is SGHTA and CDR2 is FQGTGA. The CDR3 extends over 16 amino acids.

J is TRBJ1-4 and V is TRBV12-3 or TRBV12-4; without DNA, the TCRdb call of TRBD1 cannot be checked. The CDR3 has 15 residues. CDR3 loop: CASREPGGADEKLFF.

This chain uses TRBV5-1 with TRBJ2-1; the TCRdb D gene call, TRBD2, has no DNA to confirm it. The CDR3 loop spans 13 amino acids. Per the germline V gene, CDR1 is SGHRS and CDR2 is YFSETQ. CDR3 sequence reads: CASSLTSRSEQFF.

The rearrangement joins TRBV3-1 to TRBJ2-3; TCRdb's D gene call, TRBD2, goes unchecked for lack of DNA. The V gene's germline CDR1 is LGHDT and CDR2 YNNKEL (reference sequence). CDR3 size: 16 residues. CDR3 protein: CASSHRSGGGTDTQYF.

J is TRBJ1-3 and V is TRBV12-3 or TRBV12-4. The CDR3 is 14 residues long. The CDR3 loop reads CAVGPAGGGNTIYF.

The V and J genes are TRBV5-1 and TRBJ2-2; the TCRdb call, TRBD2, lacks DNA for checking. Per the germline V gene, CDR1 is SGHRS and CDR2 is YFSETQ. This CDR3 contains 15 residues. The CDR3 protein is CASSAVAGGTGELFF.

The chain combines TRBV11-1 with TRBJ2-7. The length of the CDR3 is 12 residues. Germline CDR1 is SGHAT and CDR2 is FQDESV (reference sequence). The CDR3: CASSPRNYEQYF.

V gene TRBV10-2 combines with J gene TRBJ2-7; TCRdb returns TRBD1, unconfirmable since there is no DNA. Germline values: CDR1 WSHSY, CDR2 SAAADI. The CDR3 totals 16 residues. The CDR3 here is CASSASPGLGSYEQYF.

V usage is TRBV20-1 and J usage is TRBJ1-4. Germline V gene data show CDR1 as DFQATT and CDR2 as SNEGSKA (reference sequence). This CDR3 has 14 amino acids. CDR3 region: CSATRDSYNEKLFF.

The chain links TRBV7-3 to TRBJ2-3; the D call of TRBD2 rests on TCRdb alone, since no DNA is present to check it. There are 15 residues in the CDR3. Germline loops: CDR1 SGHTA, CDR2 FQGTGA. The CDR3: CASSLRGTYTDTQYF.

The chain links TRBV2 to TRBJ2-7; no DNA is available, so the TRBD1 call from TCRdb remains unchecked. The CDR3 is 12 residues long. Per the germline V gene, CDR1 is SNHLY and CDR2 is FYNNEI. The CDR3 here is CASSPDRGQQYF.

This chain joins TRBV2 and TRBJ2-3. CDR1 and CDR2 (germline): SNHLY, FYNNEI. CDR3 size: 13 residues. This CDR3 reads CASNGGDGDTQYF.

CDR3 in amino acids: CASSELAGPSYNEQFF. J is TRBJ2-1 and V is TRBV6-1; the D call of TRBD2 rests on TCRdb alone, since no DNA is present to check it. Germline CDR1 is MNHNS and CDR2 is SASEGT. The CDR3 runs to 16 residues.

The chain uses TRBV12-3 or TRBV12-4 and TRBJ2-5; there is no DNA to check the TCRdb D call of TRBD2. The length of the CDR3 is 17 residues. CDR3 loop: CARSGTSGTILKETQYF.

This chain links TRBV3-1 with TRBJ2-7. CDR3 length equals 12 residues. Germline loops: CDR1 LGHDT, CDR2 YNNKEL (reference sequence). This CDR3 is CASSHRGLEQYF.

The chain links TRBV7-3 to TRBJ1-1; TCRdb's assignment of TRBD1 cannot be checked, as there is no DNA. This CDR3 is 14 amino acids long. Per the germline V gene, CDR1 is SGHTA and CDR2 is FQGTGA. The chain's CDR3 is CASGGRTENTEAFF.

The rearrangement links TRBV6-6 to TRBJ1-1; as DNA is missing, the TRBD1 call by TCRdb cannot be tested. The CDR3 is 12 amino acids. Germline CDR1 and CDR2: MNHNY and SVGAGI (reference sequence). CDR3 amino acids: CASGRQGTEAFF.

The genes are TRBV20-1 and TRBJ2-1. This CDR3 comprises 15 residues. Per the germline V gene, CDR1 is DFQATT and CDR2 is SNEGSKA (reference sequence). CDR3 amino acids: CSARVGTSSYNEQFF.